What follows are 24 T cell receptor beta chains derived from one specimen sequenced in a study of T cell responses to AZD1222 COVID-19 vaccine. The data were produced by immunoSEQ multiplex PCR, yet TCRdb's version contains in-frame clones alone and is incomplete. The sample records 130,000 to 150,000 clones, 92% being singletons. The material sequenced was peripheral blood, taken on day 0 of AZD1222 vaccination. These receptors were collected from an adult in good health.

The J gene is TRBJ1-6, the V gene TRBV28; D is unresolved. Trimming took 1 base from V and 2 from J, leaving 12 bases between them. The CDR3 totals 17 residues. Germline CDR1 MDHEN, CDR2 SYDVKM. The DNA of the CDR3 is TGTGCCAGCAGTTTATCGGGTGGTCAGGCCTATAATTCACCCCTCCACTTT. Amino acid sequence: CASSLSGGQAYNSPLHF.

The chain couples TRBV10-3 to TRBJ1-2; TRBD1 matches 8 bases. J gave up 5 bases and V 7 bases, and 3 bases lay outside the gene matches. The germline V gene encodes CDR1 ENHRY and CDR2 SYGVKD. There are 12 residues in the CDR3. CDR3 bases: TGTGCCATCAACCAGGGGGCGTATGGCTACACCTTC. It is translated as CAINQGAYGYTF.

The chain's CDR3 is CASSLGVAGGPETQYF. CDR3 in DNA: TGTGCCAGCAGCTTAGGGGTAGCGGGGGGGCCAGAGACCCAGTACTTC. The chain couples TRBV11-3 to TRBJ2-5, with 11 nucleotides matching TRBD2. With V trimmed by 1 base and J by 4 bases, 5 bases remained unmatched. The CDR3 is 16 residues long. The germline V gene has CDR1 SGHNT and CDR2 YENEEA.

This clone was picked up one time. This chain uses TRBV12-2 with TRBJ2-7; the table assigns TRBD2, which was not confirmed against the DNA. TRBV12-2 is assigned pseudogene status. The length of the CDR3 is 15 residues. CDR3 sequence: CASRLRAGGPYEQYF. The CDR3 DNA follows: TGTGCAAGTCGCTTAAGGGCGGGGGGCCCTTACGAGCAGTACTTC.

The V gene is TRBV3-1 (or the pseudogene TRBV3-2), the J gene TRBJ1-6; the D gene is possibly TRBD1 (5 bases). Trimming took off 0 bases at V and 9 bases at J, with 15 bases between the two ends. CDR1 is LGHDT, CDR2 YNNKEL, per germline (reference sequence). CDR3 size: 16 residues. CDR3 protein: CASSQDLGLESSPLHF. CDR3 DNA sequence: TGTGCCAGCAGCCAAGATCTGGGACTGGAGAGTTCACCCCTCCACTTT.

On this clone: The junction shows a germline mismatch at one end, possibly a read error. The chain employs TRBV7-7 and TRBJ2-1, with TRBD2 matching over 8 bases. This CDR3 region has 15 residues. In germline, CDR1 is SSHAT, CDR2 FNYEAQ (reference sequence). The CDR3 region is CASSFGSGAYNEQFF. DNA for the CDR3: TGTGCTAGCAGCTTTGGTAGCGGGGCGTACAATGAGCAGTTCTTC.

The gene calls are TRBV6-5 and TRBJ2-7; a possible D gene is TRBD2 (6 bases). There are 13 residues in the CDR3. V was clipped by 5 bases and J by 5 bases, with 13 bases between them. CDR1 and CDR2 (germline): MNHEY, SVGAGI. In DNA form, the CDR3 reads TGTGCCAGCAGTCCACCGGGACTCAACGAGCAGTACTTC. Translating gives CASSPPGLNEQYF.

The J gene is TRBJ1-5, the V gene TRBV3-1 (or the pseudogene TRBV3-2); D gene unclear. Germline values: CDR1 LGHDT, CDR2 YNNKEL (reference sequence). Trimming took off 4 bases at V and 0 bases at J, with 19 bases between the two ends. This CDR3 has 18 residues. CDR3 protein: CASSPHYGRINSNQPQHF. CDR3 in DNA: TGTGCCAGCAGCCCCCACTACGGACGGATTAATAGCAATCAGCCCCAGCATTTT.

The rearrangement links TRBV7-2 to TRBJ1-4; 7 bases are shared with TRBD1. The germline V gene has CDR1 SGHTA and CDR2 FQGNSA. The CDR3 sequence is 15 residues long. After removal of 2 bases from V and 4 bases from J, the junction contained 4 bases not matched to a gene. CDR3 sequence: CASSLNRGNNEKLFF. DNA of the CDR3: TGTGCCAGCAGCTTAAACAGGGGAAATAATGAAAAACTGTTTTTT.

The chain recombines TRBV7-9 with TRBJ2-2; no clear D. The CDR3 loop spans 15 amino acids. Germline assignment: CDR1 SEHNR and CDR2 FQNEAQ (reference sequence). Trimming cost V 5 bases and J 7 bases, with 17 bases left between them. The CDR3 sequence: CASSPPAGWVGELFF. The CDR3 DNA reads TGTGCCAGCAGCCCCCCGGCTGGTTGGGTCGGGGAGCTGTTTTTT.

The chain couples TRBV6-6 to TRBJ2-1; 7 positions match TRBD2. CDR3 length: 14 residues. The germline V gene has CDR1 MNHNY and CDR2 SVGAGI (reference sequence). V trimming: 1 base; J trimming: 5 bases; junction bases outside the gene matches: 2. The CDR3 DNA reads TGTGCCAGCAGTTACTTGGGAGGGAACAATGAGCAGTTCTTC. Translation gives CASSYLGGNNEQFF.

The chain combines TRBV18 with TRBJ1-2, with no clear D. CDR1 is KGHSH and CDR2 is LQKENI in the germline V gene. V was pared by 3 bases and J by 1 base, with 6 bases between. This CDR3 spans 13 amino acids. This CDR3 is CASSPTDNYGYTF. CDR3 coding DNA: TGTGCCAGCTCACCTACAGATAACTATGGCTACACCTTC.

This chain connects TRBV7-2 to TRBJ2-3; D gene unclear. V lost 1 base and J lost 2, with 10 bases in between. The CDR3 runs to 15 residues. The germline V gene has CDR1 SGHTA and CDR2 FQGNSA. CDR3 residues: CASSLVSPPTDTQYF. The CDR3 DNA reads TGTGCCAGCAGCTTAGTGAGTCCACCCACAGATACGCAGTATTTT.

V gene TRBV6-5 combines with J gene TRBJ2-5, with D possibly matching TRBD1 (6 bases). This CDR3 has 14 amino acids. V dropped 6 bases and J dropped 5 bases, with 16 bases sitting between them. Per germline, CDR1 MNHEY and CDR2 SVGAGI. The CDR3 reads CASSDLGTYETQYF. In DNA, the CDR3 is TGTGCCAGCAGCGACCTTGGGACATATGAGACCCAGTACTTC.

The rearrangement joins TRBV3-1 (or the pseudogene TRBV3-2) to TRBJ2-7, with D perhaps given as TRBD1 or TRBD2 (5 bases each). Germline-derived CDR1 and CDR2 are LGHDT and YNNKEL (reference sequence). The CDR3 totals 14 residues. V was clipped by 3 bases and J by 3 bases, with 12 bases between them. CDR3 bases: TGTGCCAGCAGCCAGGGGACCATACTCTACGAGCAGTACTTC. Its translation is CASSQGTILYEQYF.

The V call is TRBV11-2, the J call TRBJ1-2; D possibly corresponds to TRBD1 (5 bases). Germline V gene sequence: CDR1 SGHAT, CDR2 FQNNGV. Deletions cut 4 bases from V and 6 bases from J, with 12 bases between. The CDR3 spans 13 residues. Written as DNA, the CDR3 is TGTGCCAGCAGCTCGGACACAGAACATGGCTACACCTTC. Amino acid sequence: CASSSDTEHGYTF.

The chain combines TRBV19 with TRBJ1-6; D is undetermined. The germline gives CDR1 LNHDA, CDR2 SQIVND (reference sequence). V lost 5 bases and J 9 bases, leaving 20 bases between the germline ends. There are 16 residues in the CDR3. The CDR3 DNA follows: TGTGCCAGTAGTCTACTCAGCCGGGGAGCTATTTCACCCCTCCACTTT. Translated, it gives CASSLLSRGAISPLHF. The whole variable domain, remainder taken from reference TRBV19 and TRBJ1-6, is DGGITQSPKYLFRKEGQNVTLSCEQNLNHDAMYWYRQDPGQGLRLIYYSQIVNDFQKGDIAEGYSVSREKKESFPLTVTSAQKNPTAFYLCASSLLSRGAISPLHFGNGTRLTVT.

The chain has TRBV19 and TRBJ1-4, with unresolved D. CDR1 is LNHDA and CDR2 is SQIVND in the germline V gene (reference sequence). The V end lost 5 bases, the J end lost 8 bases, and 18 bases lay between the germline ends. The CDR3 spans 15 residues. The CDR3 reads CASSQVSGRGEKLFF. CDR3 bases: TGTGCCAGTAGTCAGGTGTCCGGGAGAGGGGAAAAACTGTTTTTT.

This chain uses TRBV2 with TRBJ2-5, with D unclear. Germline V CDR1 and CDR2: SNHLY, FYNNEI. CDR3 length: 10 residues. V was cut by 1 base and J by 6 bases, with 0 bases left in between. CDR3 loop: CASSEETQYF. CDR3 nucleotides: TGTGCCAGCAGTGAAGAGACCCAGTACTTC.

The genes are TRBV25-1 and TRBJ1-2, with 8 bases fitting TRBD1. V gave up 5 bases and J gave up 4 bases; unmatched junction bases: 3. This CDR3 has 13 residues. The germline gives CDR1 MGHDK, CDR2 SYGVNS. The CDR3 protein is CASSRQGTYGYTF. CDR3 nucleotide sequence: TGTGCCAGCAGTAGACAGGGGACCTATGGCTACACCTTC.

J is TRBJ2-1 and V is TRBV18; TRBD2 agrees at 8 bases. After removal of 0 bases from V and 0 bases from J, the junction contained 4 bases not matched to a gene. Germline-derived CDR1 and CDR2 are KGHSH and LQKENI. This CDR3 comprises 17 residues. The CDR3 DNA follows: TGTGCCAGCTCACCACCCGGGGGGGCTAGCTCCTACAATGAGCAGTTCTTC. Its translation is CASSPPGGASSYNEQFF.

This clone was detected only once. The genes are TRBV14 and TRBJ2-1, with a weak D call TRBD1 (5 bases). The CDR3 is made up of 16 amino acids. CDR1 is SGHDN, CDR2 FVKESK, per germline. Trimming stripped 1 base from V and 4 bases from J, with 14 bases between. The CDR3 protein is CASSQVRVVQYNEQFF. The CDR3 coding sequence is TGTGCCAGCAGCCAAGTCAGGGTGGTACAATACAATGAGCAGTTCTTC.

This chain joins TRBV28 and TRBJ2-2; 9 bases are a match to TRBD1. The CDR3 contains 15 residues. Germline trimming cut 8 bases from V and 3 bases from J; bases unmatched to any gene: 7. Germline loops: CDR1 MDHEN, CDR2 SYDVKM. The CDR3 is CASRTGTGHTGELFF. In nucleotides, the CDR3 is TGTGCCAGCCGGACCGGGACAGGGCACACCGGGGAGCTGTTTTTT.

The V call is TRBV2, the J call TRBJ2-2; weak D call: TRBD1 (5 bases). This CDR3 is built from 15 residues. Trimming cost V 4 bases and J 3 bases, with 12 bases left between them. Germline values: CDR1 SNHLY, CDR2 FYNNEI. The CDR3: CASSALGPYTGELFF. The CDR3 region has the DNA TGTGCCAGCAGTGCCTTGGGGCCTTACACCGGGGAGCTGTTTTTT.